This T cell receptor (beta chain) came from a study of blood T cell repertoires in COVID-19. The table came from immunoSEQ multiplex PCR; TCRdb's copy has only in-frame clones and leaves some out. This repertoire shows about 140,000 clones, over 80% found once; its top ten account for 5.2%. This clone has a handful of counts. Trimming left V 3 bases short and J 4 bases short, with 4 bases between. This CDR3 region has 12 residues. The germline V gene has CDR1 SGHTA and CDR2 FQGNSA. J is TRBJ1-5 and V is TRBV7-2; D is unresolved. The source material was PBMCs or T cells enriched from blood (not recorded which). The receptor's source is a man aged 65-85 years who had been exposed to COVID-19. CDR3 bases: TGTGCCAGCAGCTTTCTTAATCAGCCCCAGCATTTT. Its translation: CASSFLNQPQHF.